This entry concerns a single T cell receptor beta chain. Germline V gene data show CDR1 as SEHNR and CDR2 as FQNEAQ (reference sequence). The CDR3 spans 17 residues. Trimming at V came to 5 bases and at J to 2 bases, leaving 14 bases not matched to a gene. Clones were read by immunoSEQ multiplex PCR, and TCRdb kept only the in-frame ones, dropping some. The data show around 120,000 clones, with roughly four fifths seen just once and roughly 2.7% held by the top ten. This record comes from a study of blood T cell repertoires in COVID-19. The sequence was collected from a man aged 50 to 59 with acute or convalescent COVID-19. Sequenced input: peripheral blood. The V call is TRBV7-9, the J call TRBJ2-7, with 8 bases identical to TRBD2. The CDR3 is CASSGRRQTREAYEQYF. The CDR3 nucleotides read TGTGCCAGCAGCGGAAGAAGACAAACGCGGGAGGCCTACGAGCAGTACTTC. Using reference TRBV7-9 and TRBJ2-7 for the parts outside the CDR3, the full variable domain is DTGVSQNPRHKITKRGQNVTFRCDPISEHNRLYWYRQTLGQGPEFLTYFQNEAQLEKSRLLSDRFSAERPKGSFSTLEIQRTEQGDSAMYLCASSGRRQTREAYEQYFGPGTRLTVT.